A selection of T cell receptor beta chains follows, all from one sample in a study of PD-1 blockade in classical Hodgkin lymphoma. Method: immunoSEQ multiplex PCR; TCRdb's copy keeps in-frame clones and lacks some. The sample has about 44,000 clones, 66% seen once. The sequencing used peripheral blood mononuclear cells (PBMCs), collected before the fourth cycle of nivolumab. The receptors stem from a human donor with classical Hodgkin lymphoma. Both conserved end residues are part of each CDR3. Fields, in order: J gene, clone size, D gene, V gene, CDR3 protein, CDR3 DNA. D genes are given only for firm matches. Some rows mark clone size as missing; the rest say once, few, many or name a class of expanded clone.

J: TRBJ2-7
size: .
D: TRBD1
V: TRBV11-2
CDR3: CASSSGTGMEQYF
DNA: TGTGCCAGCAGCTCCGGGACAGGGATGGAGCAGTACTTC

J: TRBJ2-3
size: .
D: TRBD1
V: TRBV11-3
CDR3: CASSTRTGLTDTQYF
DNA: TGTGCCAGCAGCACCCGGACAGGGCTCACAGATACGCAGTATTTT

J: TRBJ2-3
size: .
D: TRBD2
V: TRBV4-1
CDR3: CASSQGGAGGGTDTQYF
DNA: TGCGCCAGCAGCCAAGGAGGGGCGGGAGGAGGCACAGATACGCAGTATTTT

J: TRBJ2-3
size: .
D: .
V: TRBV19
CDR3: CASLRRGLSTDTQYF
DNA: TGTGCCAGTCTTCGACGGGGGTTGAGCACAGATACGCAGTATTTT

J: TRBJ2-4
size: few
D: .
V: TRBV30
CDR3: CAWRGAKNIQYF
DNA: TGTGCCTGGAGGGGGGCCAAAAACATTCAGTACTTC

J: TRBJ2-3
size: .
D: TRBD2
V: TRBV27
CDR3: CASSFLLAGEGDTQYF
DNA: TGTGCCAGCAGTTTCCTCCTAGCGGGGGAGGGGGATACGCAGTATTTT

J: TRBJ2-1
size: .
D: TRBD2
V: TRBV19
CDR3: CASRGSGRTYNEQFF
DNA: TGTGCCAGTAGGGGGAGCGGGAGGACCTACAATGAGCAGTTCTTC

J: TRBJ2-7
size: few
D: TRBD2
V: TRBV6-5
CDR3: CASSLTGTKGWEQYF
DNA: TGTGCCAGCAGTCTAACCGGGACTAAAGGTTGGGAGCAGTACTTC

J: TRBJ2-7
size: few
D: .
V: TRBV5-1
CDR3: CASSLKERGYEQYF
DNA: TGCGCCAGCAGCTTGAAGGAAAGGGGCTACGAGCAGTACTTC

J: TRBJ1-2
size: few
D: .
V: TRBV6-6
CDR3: CASSYGTTNYGYTF
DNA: TGTGCCAGCAGTTATGGGACAACTAACTATGGCTACACCTTC

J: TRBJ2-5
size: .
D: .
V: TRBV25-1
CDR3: CASMDLADIQETQYF
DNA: TGTGCCAGCATGGACTTGGCGGATATTCAAGAGACCCAGTACTTC

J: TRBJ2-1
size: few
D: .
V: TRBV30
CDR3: CAWSVFSGFNEQFF
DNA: TGTGCCTGGAGTGTGTTTAGCGGATTCAATGAGCAGTTCTTC

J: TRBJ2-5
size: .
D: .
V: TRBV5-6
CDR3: CASSLLEETQYF
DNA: TGTGCCAGCAGCTTGCTCGAGGAGACCCAGTACTTC

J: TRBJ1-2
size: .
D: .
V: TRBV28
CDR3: CASNRQINYGYTF
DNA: TGTGCCAGCAACAGACAGATTAACTATGGCTACACCTTC

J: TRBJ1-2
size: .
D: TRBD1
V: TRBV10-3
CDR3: CAISAGTGDVYGYTF
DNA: TGTGCCATCAGTGCAGGGACAGGGGATGTCTATGGCTACACCTTC

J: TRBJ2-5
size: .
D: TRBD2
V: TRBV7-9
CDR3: CASSLAASGRGETQYF
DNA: TGTGCCAGCAGCTTAGCTGCTAGCGGGAGAGGGGAGACCCAGTACTTC

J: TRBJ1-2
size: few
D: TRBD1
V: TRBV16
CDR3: CASSHALTGVGYTF
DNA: TGTGCCAGCAGCCACGCATTGACAGGGGTTGGCTACACCTTC

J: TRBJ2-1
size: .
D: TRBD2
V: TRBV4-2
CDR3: CASSNRGEQTSGKYNEQFF
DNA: TGTGCCAGCAGCAACCGGGGGGAGCAAACTAGCGGGAAGTACAATGAGCAGTTCTTC

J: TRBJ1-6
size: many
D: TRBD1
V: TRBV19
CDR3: CASRGGGSNSPLHF
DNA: TGTGCCAGTAGAGGAGGGGGCTCAAATTCACCCCTCCACTTT

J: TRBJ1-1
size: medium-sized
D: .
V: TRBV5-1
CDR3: CASSFRGGVNTEAFF
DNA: TGCGCCAGCAGCTTCAGAGGGGGAGTGAACACTGAAGCTTTCTTT

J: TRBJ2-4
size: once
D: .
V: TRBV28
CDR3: CASTNRSQGVKNIQYF
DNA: TGTGCCAGCACCAACCGGTCTCAGGGTGTCAAAAACATTCAGTACTTC

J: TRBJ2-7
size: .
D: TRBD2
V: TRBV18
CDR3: CASSPRREGHEQYF
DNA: TGTGCCAGCTCACCACGGCGGGAGGGCCACGAGCAGTACTTC

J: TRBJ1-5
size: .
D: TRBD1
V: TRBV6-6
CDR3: CASSFTTGVRNQPQHF
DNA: TGTGCCAGCAGCTTTACCACAGGGGTACGCAATCAGCCCCAGCATTTT

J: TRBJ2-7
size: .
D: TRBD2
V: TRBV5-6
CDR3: CASSLDRGGYEQYF
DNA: TGTGCCAGCAGCTTGGACCGCGGGGGCTACGAGCAGTACTTC

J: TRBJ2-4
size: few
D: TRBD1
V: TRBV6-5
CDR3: CASSGQGANIQYF
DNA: TGTGCCAGCAGCGGACAGGGGGCCAACATTCAGTACTTC

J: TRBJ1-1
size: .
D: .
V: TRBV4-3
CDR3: CASSQDPGSSRGTEAFF
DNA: TGCGCCAGCAGCCAAGATCCAGGGTCTAGTCGGGGCACTGAAGCTTTCTTT

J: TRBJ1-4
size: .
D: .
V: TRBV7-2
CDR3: CASSLEPGRKEKLFF
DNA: TGTGCCAGCAGCTTAGAGCCGGGGCGAAAGGAAAAACTGTTTTTT

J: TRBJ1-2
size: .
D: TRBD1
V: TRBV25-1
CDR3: CASSVTGSYRYTF
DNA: TGTGCCAGCAGTGTGACAGGGTCCTATCGCTACACCTTC

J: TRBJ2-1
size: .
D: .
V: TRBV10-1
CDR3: CASSESTPYNEQFF
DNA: TGCGCCAGCAGTGAGTCGACACCTTACAATGAGCAGTTCTTC

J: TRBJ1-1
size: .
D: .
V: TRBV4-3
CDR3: CASSHASVRNTEAFF
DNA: TGCGCCAGCAGCCATGCCTCAGTGAGGAACACTGAAGCTTTCTTT

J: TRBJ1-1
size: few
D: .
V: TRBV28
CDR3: CASSFLASYTEAFF
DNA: TGTGCCAGCAGTTTTTTGGCGTCTTACACTGAAGCTTTCTTT

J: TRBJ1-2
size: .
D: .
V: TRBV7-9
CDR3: CASSPTYPQAPYGYTF
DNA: TGTGCCAGCAGCCCAACCTACCCACAGGCCCCCTATGGCTACACCTTC

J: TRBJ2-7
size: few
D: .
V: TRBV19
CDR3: CASAISETYEQYF
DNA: TGTGCCAGCGCCATCAGCGAAACCTACGAGCAGTACTTC

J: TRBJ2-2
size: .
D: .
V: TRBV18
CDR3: CASSATANTGELFF
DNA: TGTGCCAGCTCAGCTACAGCGAACACCGGGGAGCTGTTTTTT

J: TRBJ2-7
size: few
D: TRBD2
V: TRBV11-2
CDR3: CASSPSGLAGGQYF
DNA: TGTGCCAGCAGCCCCTCGGGACTAGCGGGCGGGCAGTACTTC

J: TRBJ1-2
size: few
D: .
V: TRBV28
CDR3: CASSLSAGGYGYTF
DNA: TGTGCCAGCAGTTTATCCGCAGGAGGGTATGGCTACACCTTC

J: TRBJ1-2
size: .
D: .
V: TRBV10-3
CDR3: CAISERRGSGYTF
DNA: TGTGCCATCAGTGAGCGGCGGGGGAGTGGCTACACCTTC

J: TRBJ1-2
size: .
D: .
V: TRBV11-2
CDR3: CASSLVFVDYGYTF
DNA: TGTGCCAGCAGCTTAGTATTTGTTGACTATGGCTACACCTTC

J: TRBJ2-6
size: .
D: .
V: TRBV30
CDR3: CAWSVPPPGANVLTF
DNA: TGTGCCTGGAGTGTGCCGCCCCCCGGGGCCAACGTCCTGACTTTC

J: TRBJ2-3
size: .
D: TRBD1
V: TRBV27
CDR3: CASSAGTGDSRWYF
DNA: TGTGCCAGCAGCGCCGGGACAGGGGATTCCCGTTGGTATTTT

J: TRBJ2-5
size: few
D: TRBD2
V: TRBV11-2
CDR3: CASSLDQTSGAETQYF
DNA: TGTGCCAGCAGCTTAGATCAGACTAGCGGGGCAGAGACCCAGTACTTC

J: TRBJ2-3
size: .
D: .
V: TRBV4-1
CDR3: CASSQDQLSTDTQYF
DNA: TGCGCCAGCAGCCAAGATCAACTTAGCACAGATACGCAGTATTTT

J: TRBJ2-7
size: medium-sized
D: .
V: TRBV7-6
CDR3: CASSPGPNYEQYF
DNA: TGTGCCAGCAGCCCCGGGCCCAACTACGAGCAGTACTTC

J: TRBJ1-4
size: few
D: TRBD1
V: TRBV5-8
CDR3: CASSSQITGGGEKLFF
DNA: TGTGCCAGCAGCTCCCAAATTACAGGGGGTGGTGAAAAACTGTTTTTT

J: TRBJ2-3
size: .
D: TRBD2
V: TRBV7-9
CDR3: CASSLREGLTDTQYF
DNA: TGTGCCAGCAGCTTACGGGAGGGGCTCACAGATACGCAGTATTTT

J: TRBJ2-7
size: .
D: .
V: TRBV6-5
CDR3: CASSEDSSRPEQYF
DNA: TGTGCCAGCAGTGAGGACAGTTCTCGTCCCGAGCAGTACTTC

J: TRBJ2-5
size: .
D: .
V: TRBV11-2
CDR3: CASSGNGQPQETQYF
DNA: TGTGCCAGCAGCGGGAACGGGCAGCCCCAAGAGACCCAGTACTTC

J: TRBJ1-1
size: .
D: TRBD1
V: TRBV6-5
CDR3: CASSWDRETGEAFF
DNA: TGTGCCAGCAGCTGGGACAGGGAAACGGGTGAAGCTTTCTTT

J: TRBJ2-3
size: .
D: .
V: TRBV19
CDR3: CASSIVGGRSTDTQYF
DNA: TGTGCCAGTAGTATCGTTGGGGGGCGGAGCACAGATACGCAGTATTTT

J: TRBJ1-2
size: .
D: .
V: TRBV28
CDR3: CASSPYVKDYGYTF
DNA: TGTGCCAGCAGTCCCTACGTGAAGGACTATGGCTACACCTTC

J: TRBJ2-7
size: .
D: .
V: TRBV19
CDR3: CASSIAGERSYEQYF
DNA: TGTGCCAGTAGTATAGCGGGGGAGCGCTCCTACGAGCAGTACTTC

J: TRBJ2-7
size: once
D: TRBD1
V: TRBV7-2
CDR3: CASSLVPGGAYEQYF
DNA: TGTGCCAGCAGCTTAGTGCCAGGGGGCGCCTACGAGCAGTACTTC